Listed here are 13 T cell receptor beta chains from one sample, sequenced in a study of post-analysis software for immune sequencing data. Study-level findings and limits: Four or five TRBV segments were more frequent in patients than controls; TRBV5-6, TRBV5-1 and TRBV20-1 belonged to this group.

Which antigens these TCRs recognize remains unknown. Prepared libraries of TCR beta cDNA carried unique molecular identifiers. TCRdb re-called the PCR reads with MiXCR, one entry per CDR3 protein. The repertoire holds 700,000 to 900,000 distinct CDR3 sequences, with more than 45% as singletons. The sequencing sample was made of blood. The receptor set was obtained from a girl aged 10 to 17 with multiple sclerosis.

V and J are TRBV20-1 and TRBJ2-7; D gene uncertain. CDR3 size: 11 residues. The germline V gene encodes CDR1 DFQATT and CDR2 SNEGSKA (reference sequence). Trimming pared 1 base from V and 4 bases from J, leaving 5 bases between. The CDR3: CSARAMYEQYF. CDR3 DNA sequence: TGCAGTGCTAGAGCCATGTACGAGCAGTACTTC.

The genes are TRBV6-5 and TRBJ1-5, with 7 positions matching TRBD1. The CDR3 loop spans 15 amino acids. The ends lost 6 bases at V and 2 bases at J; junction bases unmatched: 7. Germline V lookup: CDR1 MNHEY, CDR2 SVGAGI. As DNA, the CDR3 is TGTGCCAGCAGCCCAAGGGGGCAAGGCAATCAGCCCCAGCATTTT. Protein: CASSPRGQGNQPQHF.

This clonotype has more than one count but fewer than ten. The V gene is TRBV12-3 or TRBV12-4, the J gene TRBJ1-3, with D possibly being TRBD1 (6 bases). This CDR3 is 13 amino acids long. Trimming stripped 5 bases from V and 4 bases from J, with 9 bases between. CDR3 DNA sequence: TGTGCCAGCAGTACCGGACAGGGAAACACCATATATTTT. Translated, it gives CASSTGQGNTIYF.

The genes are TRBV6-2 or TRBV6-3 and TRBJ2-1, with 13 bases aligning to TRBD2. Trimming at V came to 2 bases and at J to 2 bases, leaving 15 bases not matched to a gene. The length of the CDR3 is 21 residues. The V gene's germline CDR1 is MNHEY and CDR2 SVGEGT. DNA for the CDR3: TGTGCCAGCAGTTACGTTGGGGCGGCCGGGACTAGCGGGATCGCCTACAATGAGCAGTTCTTC. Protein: CASSYVGAAGTSGIAYNEQFF.

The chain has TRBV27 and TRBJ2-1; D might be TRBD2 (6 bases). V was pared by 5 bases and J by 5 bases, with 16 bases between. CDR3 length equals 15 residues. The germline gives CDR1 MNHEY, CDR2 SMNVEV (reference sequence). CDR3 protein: CASSDSGSGDNEQFF. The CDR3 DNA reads TGTGCCAGCAGTGATAGCGGTTCTGGGGACAATGAGCAGTTCTTC.

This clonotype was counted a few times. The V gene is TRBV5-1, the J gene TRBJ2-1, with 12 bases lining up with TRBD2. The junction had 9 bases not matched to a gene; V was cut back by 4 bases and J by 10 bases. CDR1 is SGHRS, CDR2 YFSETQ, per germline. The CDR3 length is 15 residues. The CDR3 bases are TGCGCCAGCAGCCCAACACTAGCGGGAGGTGGGGAGCAGTTCTTC. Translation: CASSPTLAGGGEQFF.

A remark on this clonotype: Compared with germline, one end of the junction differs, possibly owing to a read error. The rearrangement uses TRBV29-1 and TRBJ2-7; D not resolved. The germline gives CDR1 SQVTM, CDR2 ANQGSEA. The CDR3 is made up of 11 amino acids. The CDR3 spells CSVDTSYEQDF. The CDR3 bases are TGCAGCGTTGATACCTCCTACGAGCAGGACTTC.

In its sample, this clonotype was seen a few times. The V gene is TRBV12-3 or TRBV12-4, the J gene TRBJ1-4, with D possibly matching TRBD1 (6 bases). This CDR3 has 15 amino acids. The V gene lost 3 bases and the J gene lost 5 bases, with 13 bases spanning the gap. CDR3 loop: CASSLGQGRNEKLFF. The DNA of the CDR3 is TGTGCCAGCAGTTTGGGGCAGGGGAGAAATGAAAAACTGTTTTTT.

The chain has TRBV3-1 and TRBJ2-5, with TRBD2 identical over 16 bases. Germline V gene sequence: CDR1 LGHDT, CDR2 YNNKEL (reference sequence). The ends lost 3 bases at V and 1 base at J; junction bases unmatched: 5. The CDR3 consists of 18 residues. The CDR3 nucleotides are TGTGCCAGCAGCCAGGGACTAGCGGGAGGGCCATTCCAAGAGACCCAGTACTTC. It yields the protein CASSQGLAGGPFQETQYF.

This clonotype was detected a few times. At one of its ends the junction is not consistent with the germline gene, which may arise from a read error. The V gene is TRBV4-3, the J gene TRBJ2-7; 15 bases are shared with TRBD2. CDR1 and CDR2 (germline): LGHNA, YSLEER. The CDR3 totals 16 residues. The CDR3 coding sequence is TGTGCCAGCAGCCAGGGACTAGCGGGAGGTTCCTACGAGCAGTACTTC. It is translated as CASSQGLAGGSYEQYF.

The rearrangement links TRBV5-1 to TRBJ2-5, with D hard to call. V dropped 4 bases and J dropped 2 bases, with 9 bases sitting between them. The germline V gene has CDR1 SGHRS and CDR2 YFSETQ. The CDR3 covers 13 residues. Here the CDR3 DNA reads TGCGCCAGCAGCGCAAGGGTTCAAGAGACCCAGTACTTC. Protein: CASSARVQETQYF. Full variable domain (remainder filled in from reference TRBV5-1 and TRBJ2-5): KAGVTQTPRYLIKTRGQQVTLSCSPISGHRSVSWYQQTPGQGLQFLFEYFSETQRNKGNFPGRFSGRQFSNSRSEMNVSTLELGDSALYLCASSARVQETQYFGPGTRLLVL.

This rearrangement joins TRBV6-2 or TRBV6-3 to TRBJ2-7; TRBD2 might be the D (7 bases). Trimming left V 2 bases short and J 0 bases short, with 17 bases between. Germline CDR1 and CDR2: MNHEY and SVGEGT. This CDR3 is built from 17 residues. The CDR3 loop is CASSYDRGGRSSYEQYF. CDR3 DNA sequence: TGTGCCAGCAGTTACGATAGGGGGGGGAGAAGCTCCTACGAGCAGTACTTC.

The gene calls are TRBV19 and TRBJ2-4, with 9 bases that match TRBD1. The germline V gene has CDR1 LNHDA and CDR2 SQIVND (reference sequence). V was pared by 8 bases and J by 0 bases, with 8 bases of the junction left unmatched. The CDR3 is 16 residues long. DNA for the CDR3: TGTGCCAGTGCCCCGGGACAGGGCGAAGCCAAAAACATTCAGTACTTC. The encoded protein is CASAPGQGEAKNIQYF.